Below are 3 T cell receptor beta chains sequenced from a single sample in a study of cytomegalovirus exposure and HLA in healthy donors. PCR involved 60 Vbeta and 13 Jbeta primers. Libraries were prepared by immunoSEQ multiplex PCR; TCRdb keeps only in-frame clonotypes and omits some of them. The sample holds 210,000 or so clones, around 89% seen once. The sample consisted of PBMCs. These receptors came from a woman between 18 and 29 years old in good health and CMV-seronegative.

The V gene is TRBV5-1, the J gene TRBJ2-7; D is undetermined. The CDR3 spans 12 residues. With 4 bases removed from V and 4 bases from J, the gap between germline ends came to 9 bases. Germline-derived CDR1 and CDR2 are SGHRS and YFSETQ. The CDR3 nucleotides read TGCGCCAGCAGCGAGTCACGGTACGAGCAGTACTTC. It yields the protein CASSESRYEQYF.

The chain combines TRBV27 with TRBJ2-7; 8 bases are shared with TRBD1. Germline trimming cut 4 bases from V and 3 bases from J; bases unmatched to any gene: 11. Germline lookup yields CDR1 MNHEY and CDR2 SMNVEV (reference sequence). The CDR3 length is 16 residues. The DNA of the CDR3 is TGTGCCAGCAGTTCTAGCCCCCCAGGGGGCAGCTACGAGCAGTACTTC. It translates to CASSSSPPGGSYEQYF.

The rearrangement joins TRBV15 to TRBJ1-2, with D hard to call. Germline V CDR1 and CDR2: LNHNV, YYDKDF (reference sequence). The CDR3 extends over 13 amino acids. V shed 1 base and J shed 5 bases, with 8 bases lying between them. The CDR3 DNA reads as TGTGCCACCAGCAGAGTGATAACTTATGGCTACACCTTC. It is translated as CATSRVITYGYTF. The entire variable domain, with the rest obtained from reference TRBV15 and TRBJ1-2, is as follows: DAMVIQNPRYQVTQFGKPVTLSCSQTLNHNVMYWYQQKSSQAPKLLFHYYDKDFNNEADTPDNFQSRRPNTSFCFLDIRSPGLGDTAMYLCATSRVITYGYTFGSGTRLTVV.